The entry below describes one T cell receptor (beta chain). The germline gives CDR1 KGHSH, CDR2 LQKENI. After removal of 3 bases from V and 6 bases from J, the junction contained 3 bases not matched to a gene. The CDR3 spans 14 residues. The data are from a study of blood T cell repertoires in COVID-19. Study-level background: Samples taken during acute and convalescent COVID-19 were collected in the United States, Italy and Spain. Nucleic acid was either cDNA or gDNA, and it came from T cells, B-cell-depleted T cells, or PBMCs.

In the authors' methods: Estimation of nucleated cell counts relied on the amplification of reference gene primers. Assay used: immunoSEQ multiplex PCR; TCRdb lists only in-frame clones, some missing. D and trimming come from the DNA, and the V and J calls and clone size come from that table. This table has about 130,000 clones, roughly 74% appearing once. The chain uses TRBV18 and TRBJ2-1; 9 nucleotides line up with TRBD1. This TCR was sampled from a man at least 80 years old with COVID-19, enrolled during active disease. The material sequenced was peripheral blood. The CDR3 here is CASSPGQGRNEQFF. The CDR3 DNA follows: TGTGCCAGCTCACCGGGACAGGGTCGCAATGAGCAGTTCTTC.